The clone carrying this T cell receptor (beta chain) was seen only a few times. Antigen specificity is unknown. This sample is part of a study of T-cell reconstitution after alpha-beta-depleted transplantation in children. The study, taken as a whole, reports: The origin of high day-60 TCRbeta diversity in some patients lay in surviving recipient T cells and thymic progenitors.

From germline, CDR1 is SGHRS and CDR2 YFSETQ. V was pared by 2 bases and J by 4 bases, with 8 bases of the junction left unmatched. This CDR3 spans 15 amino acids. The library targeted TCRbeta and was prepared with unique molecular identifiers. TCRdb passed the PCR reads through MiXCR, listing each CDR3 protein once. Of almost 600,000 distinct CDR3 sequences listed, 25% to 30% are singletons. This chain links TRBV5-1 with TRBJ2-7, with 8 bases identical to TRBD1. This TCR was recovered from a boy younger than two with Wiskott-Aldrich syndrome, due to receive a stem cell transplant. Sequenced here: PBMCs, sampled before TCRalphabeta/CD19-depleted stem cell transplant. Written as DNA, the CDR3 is TGCGCCAGCAGCTTAGGTGCAGGGGGCGGATACGAGCAGTACTTC. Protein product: CASSLGAGGGYEQYF.